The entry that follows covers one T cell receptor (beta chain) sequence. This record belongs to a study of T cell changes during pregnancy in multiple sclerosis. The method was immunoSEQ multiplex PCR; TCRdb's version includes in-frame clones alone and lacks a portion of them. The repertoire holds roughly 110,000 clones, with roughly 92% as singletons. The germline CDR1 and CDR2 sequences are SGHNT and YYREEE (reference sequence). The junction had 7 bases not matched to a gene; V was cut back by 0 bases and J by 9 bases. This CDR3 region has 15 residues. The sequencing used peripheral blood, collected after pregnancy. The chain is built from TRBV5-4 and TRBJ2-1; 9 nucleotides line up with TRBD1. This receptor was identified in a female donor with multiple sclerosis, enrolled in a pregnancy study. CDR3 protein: CASSLDVGDRAEQFF. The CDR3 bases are TGTGCCAGCAGCTTGGACGTTGGGGACAGGGCTGAGCAGTTCTTC.